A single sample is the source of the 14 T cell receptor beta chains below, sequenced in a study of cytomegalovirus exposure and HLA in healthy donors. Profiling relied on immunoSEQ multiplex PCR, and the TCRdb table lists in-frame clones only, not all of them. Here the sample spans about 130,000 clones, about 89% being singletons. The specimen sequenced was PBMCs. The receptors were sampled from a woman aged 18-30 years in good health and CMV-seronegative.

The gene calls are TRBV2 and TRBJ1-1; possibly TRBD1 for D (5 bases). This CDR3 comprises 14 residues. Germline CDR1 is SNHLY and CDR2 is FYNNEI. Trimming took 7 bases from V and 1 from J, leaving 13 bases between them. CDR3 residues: CASKVGGANTEAFF. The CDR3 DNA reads TGTGCCAGCAAGGTCGGAGGGGCGAACACTGAAGCTTTCTTT.

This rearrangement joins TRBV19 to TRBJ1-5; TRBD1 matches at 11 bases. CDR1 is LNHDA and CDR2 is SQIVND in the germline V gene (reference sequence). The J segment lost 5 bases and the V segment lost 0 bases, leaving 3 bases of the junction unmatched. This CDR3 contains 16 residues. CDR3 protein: CASSIEGTGGYQPQHF. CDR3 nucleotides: TGTGCCAGTAGTATAGAGGGGACAGGGGGTTATCAGCCCCAGCATTTT.

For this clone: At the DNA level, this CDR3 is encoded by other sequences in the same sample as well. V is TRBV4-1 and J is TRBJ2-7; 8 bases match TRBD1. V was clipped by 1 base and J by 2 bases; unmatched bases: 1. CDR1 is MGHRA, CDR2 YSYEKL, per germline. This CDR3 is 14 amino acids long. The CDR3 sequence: CASSQADRAYEQYF. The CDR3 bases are TGCGCCAGCAGCCAAGCGGACAGGGCCTACGAGCAGTACTTC.

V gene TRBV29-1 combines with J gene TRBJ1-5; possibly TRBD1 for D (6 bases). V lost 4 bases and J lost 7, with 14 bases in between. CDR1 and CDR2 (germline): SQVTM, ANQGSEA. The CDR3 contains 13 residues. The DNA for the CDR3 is TGCAGCGTTGCGTCAGGGGTCAGACAGCCCCAGCATTTT. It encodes CSVASGVRQPQHF.

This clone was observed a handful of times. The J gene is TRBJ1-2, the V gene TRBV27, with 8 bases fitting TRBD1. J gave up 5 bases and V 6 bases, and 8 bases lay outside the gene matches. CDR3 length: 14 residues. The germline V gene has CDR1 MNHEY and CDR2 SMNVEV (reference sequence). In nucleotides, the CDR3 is TGTGCCAGCAGCAAGACAGGGGAAGGGTATGGCTACACCTTC. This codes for CASSKTGEGYGYTF.

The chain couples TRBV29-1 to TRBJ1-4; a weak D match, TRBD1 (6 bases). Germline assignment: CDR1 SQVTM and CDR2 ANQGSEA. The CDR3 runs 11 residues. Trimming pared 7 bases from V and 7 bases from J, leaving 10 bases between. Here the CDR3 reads CSGGGSEKLFF. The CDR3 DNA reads TGCAGCGGAGGGGGTTCTGAAAAACTGTTTTTT.

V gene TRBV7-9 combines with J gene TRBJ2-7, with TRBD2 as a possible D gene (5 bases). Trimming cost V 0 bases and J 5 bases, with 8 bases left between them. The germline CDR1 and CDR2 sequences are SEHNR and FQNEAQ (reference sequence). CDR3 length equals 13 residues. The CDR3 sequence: CASSLALLDEQYF. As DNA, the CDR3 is TGTGCCAGCAGCTTAGCGTTACTAGACGAGCAGTACTTC.

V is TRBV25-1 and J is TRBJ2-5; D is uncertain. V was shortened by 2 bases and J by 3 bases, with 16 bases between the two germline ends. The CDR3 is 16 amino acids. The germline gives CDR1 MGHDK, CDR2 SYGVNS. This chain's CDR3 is CASSEGGVLRKETQYF. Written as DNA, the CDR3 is TGTGCCAGCAGTGAAGGTGGTGTGTTGAGGAAAGAGACCCAGTACTTC.

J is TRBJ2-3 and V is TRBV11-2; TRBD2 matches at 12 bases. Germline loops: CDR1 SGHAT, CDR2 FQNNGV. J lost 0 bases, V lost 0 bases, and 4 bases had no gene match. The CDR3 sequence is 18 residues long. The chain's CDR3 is CASSLEVGLAGSTDTQYF. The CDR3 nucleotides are TGTGCCAGCAGCTTAGAAGTAGGACTAGCGGGGAGCACAGATACGCAGTATTTT.

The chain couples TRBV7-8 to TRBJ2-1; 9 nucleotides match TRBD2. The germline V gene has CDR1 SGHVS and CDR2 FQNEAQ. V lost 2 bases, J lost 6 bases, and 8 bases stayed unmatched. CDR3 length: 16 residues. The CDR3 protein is CASSLPGTSIFNEQFF. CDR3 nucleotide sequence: TGTGCCAGCAGCTTACCAGGGACTAGCATATTCAATGAGCAGTTCTTC.

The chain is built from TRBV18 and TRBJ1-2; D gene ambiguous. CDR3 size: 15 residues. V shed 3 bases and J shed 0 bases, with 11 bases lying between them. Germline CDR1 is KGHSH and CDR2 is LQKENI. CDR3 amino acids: CASSPIQEANYGYTF. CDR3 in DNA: TGTGCCAGCTCACCGATACAAGAGGCTAACTATGGCTACACCTTC.

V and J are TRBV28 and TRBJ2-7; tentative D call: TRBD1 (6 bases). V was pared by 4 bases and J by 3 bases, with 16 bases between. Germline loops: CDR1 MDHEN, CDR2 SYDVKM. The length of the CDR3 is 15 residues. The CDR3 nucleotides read TGTGCCAGCAGTTCAATCGGGACAAGTGGCTACGAGCAGTACTTC. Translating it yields CASSSIGTSGYEQYF. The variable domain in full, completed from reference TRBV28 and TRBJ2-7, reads DVKVTQSSRYLVKRTGEKVFLECVQDMDHENMFWYRQDPGLGLRLIYFSYDVKMKEKGDIPEGYSVSREKKERFSLILESASTNQTSMYLCASSSIGTSGYEQYFGPGTRLTVT.

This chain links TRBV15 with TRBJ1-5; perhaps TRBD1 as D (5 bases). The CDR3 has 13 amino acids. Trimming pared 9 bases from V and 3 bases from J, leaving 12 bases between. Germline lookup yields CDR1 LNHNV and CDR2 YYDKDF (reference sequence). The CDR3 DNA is TGTGCCACTAGCTCAGGGAACAATCAGCCCCAGCATTTT. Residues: CATSSGNNQPQHF. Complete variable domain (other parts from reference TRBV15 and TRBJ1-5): DAMVIQNPRYQVTQFGKPVTLSCSQTLNHNVMYWYQQKSSQAPKLLFHYYDKDFNNEADTPDNFQSRRPNTSFCFLDIRSPGLGDTAMYLCATSSGNNQPQHFGDGTRLSIL.

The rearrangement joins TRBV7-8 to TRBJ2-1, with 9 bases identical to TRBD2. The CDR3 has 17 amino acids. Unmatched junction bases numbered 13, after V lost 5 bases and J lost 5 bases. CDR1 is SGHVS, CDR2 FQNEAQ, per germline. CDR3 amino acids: CASSPKRSGRLNNEQFF. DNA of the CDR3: TGTGCCAGCAGCCCAAAACGTAGCGGGAGACTTAACAATGAGCAGTTCTTC.